The 13 T cell receptor beta chains in this list originate from one sample, sequenced in a study of T cell repertoires in cytomegalovirus infection. No antigen has been identified for these receptors. TCRdb redid the calling of the reads with MiXCR, one entry per CDR3 protein. The table records around 770,000 distinct CDR3 sequences, about 28% of them present only once. The sample was cultured CD8+ T cells from PBMCs, taken from culture after CMV antigen stimulation. The receptors here all came from a human donor in good health (CMV status not recorded). Some clones in this sample may be carry-over from other donors' samples.

V and J are TRBV18 and TRBJ2-3; the D is unclear. Germline assignment: CDR1 KGHSH and CDR2 LQKENI. The CDR3 runs 14 residues. V was cut by 2 bases and J by 5 bases, with 11 bases left in between. The CDR3 DNA is TGTGCCAGCTCACCAGAGACCGGCGAAGATACGCAGTATTTT. It is translated as CASSPETGEDTQYF.

The chain couples TRBV5-1 to TRBJ2-2, with D uncertain. Trimming took off 0 bases at V and 0 bases at J, with 6 bases between the two ends. Germline loops: CDR1 SGHRS, CDR2 YFSETQ. The CDR3 contains 15 residues. CDR3 amino acids: CASSLEHPNTGELFF. The CDR3 DNA follows: TGCGCCAGCAGCTTGGAACACCCGAACACCGGGGAGCTGTTTTTT.

This chain joins TRBV27 and TRBJ2-3, with D unresolved. This CDR3 comprises 13 residues. V dropped 0 bases and J dropped 3 bases, with 4 bases sitting between them. Germline lookup yields CDR1 MNHEY and CDR2 SMNVEV (reference sequence). For the CDR3, the DNA is TGTGCCAGCAGTTTATCGTGGACAGATACGCAGTATTTT. It codes for CASSLSWTDTQYF.

The V and J genes are TRBV7-3 and TRBJ1-2; D not certain. This CDR3 is 12 amino acids long. V lost 5 bases and J 8 bases, leaving 12 bases between the germline ends. Germline-derived CDR1 and CDR2 are SGHTA and FQGTGA. CDR3 residues: CASSPHGEGYTF. The CDR3 bases are TGTGCCAGCAGCCCCCATGGAGAAGGCTACACCTTC.

CDR3 in DNA: TGTGCCAGCAGCCAAGATTGGGGGGCCACAGATACGCAGTATTTT. The encoded protein is CASSQDWGATDTQYF. The rearrangement uses TRBV14 and TRBJ2-3, with D possibly called TRBD1 or TRBD2 (6 bases each). The CDR3 contains 15 residues. From germline, CDR1 is SGHDN and CDR2 FVKESK. V lost 0 bases and J 2 bases, leaving 9 bases between the germline ends.

The chain is built from TRBV6-2 or TRBV6-3 and TRBJ2-2; D ambiguous. In germline, CDR1 is MNHEY, CDR2 SVGEGT. The CDR3 totals 12 residues. V dropped 5 bases and J dropped 7 bases, with 8 bases sitting between them. The CDR3 DNA reads TGTGCCAGCAGTGTAAGGGTCGGGGAGCTGTTTTTT. It specifies CASSVRVGELFF.

This rearrangement joins TRBV28 to TRBJ2-2, with TRBD1 identical over 7 bases. V shed 6 bases, J shed 7 bases, and the junction held 11 bases outside the gene matches. The CDR3 is made up of 15 amino acids. Germline V CDR1 and CDR2: MDHEN, SYDVKM. CDR3 sequence (DNA): TGTGCCAGCAGACCAAGGGACAGAAGGATCGGGGAGCTGTTTTTT. Translated: CASRPRDRRIGELFF.

The gene calls are TRBV27 and TRBJ1-2; a weak D match, TRBD1 (6 bases). The CDR3 consists of 17 residues. Trimming took 0 bases from V and 2 from J, leaving 16 bases between them. Germline-derived CDR1 and CDR2 are MNHEY and SMNVEV (reference sequence). CDR3 in amino acids: CASSLSGGLGANYGYTF. CDR3 bases: TGTGCCAGCAGTTTATCCGGGGGGCTGGGGGCGAACTATGGCTACACCTTC.

This clonotype showed up just once. V and J are TRBV20-1 and TRBJ1-4, with D unclear. CDR1 and CDR2 from the germline V gene are DFQATT and SNEGSKA (reference sequence). The V end lost 4 bases, the J end lost 0 bases, and 6 bases lay between the germline ends. CDR3 length: 13 amino acids. CDR3 in amino acids: CSAKPATNEKLFF. CDR3 coding DNA: TGCAGTGCTAAACCAGCAACTAATGAAAAACTGTTTTTT.

The chain is built from TRBV20-1 and TRBJ2-5, with D possibly TRBD1 on 6 matching bases. Between the trimmed V and J ends, which lost 4 bases and 3 bases, there was a span of 12 bases. Germline lookup yields CDR1 DFQATT and CDR2 SNEGSKA (reference sequence). The CDR3 runs to 13 residues. The CDR3 reads CSAIKTGEETQYF. The CDR3 nucleotides read TGCAGTGCTATCAAGACAGGAGAAGAGACCCAGTACTTC.

In this sample, this clonotype turned up a few times. The rearrangement uses TRBV7-6 and TRBJ1-1, with no clear D. Germline V CDR1 and CDR2: SGHVS, FNYEAQ. The CDR3 is 17 residues long. V was shortened by 0 bases and J by 0 bases, with 14 bases between the two germline ends. CDR3 residues: CASSLATSGELNTEAFF. CDR3 in DNA: TGTGCCAGCAGCTTAGCTACTTCTGGGGAATTGAACACTGAAGCTTTCTTT. Filled out from reference TRBV7-6 and TRBJ1-1, the complete variable domain reads GAGVSQSPRYKVTKRGQDVALRCDPISGHVSLYWYRQALGQGPEFLTYFNYEAQQDKSGLPNDRFSAERPEGSISTLTIQRTEQRDSAMYRCASSLATSGELNTEAFFGQGTRLTVV.

In this sample, this clonotype turned up a few times. This chain joins TRBV5-4 and TRBJ2-7; D is possibly TRBD1 (5 bases). V was shortened by 0 bases and J by 6 bases, with 13 bases between the two germline ends. CDR3 size: 14 residues. The germline gives CDR1 SGHNT, CDR2 YYREEE (reference sequence). CDR3 DNA: TGTGCCAGCAGCTTGGGGGCAGGGAATGCCGAGCAGTACTTC. It yields the protein CASSLGAGNAEQYF.

The chain has TRBV15 and TRBJ2-4; 11 bases match TRBD2. The V gene end was trimmed by 5 bases and the J gene end by 9 bases; junction bases not matched to a gene: 12. The CDR3 extends over 16 amino acids. The germline gives CDR1 LNHNV, CDR2 YYDKDF (reference sequence). The CDR3 region is CATSGTSGGAEGIQYF. DNA for the CDR3: TGTGCCACCAGCGGAACTAGCGGGGGCGCCGAGGGCATTCAGTACTTC.